Reported below is one TCR beta chain. The antigen remains undetermined. This sample was included in a study of cytomegalovirus exposure and HLA in healthy donors. The CDR3 sequence is 14 residues long. The ends were cut back, 3 bases at V and 3 bases at J, with 11 bases in the middle. CDR1 SGHTA and CDR2 FQGNSA come from the germline V gene. This PCR relied on a set of 60 Vbeta primers and 13 Jbeta primers. In the study's own analysis: The authors later counted 70 million to 85 million unique TCR beta chains, roughly 10 million of them shared. The repertoire was sequenced with immunoSEQ multiplex PCR; TCRdb's copy has only in-frame clones and lacks some. V and J calls and clone size are copied from that table; D and trimming were computed from the DNA. The data contain about 240,000 clones, about 80% of them singletons. Regarding the study as a whole: The likely explanation for a cluster of highly shared sequence variants was sequencing artifact. Some TCR beta chains (more than 150 of them) were listed as cytomegalovirus-associated. As was reported, the HLA-A and HLA-B alleles of most subjects were accurately predicted from TCR beta sequences.

The chain uses TRBV7-2 and TRBJ1-1; possibly TRBD1 for D (6 bases). The TCR originated in a woman aged 55-70 years in good health and CMV-seropositive. The sample consisted of PBMCs. Written as DNA, the CDR3 is TGTGCCAGCAGCTTGTTTTACAGGGACACTGAAGCTTTCTTT. This encodes CASSLFYRDTEAFF.